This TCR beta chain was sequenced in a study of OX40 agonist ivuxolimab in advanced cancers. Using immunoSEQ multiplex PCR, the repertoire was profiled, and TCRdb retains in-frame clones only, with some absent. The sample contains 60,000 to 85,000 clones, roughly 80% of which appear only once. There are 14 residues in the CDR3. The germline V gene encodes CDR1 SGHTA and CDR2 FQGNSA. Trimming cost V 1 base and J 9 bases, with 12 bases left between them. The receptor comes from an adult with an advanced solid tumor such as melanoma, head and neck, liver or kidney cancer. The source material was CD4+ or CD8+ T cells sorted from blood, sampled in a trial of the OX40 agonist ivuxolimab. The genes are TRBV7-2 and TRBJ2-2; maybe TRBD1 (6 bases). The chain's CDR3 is CASSLGGQRRELFF. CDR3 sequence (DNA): TGTGCCAGCAGCTTAGGTGGACAGCGACGGGAGCTGTTTTTT.